The rows below give T cell receptor beta chains drawn from one sample of a study of blood T cell repertoires in COVID-19. Method: immunoSEQ multiplex PCR; TCRdb's copy keeps in-frame clones and lacks some. The table shows about 120,000 clones, with 60% to 80% occurring only once. Material for sequencing was peripheral blood. Every receptor here comes from a human donor in a cohort sampled during active COVID-19. The CDR3 runs from the conserved cysteine through the conserved F or W.

>TRBJ2-3|TRBV7-2
CASSFSGDTQYF
>TRBJ1-2|TRBV6-5
CASRPPGQSNYGYTF
>TRBJ2-7|TRBV5-1
CASSQGLVSYEQYF
>TRBJ1-1|TRBV6-5
CASIQQGGAFF
>TRBJ1-1|TRBV30
CAWNIGGTEAFF
>TRBJ2-5|TRBV5-4
CASSLEGTQETQYF
>TRBJ2-7|TRBV7-6
CASRERQGPYEQYF
>TRBJ1-3|TRBV29-1
CSARQGNTIYF
>TRBJ1-4|TRBV29-1
CSVKGASDEKLFF
>TRBJ2-7|TRBV27
CASSLGTDYEQYF
>TRBJ1-1|TRBV6-5
CASSRDRGDTEAFF
>TRBJ2-5|TRBV18
CASSPGRTSGETQYF
>TRBJ2-7|TRBV6-5
CASSSSGYEQYF
>TRBJ1-1|TRBV10-3
CAISVQGGTEAFF
>TRBJ1-1|TRBV30
CAWVLMNTEAFF
>TRBJ1-1|TRBV13
CASSQEGAGTEAFF
>TRBJ2-7|TRBV19
CASSIRGGSIYEQYF
>TRBJ2-7|TRBV5-1
CASSLGTSGDEQYF
>TRBJ2-7|TRBV10-2
CASSDSYEQYF
>TRBJ2-5|TRBV11-2
CASSPRTGQETQYF
>TRBJ1-5|TRBV28
CASSTGQDDQPQHF
>TRBJ2-7|TRBV11-3
CASSQGTSRAYEQYF
>TRBJ2-7|TRBV29-1
CSVRAKEGGYEQYF
>TRBJ2-5|TRBV6-6
CASTLREGETQYF
>TRBJ1-1|TRBV10-2
CASGGQGGTEAFF
>TRBJ1-5|TRBV28
CASTPPLTGSNQPQHF